Below, one TCR beta chain is given with its context. The CDR3 does not end in the conserved phenylalanine or tryptophan, so this is likely a read error. The DNA is omitted, as the CDR3 cannot be located on it reliably, and the CDR3 follows TCRdb's listing. Germline V CDR1 and CDR2: MNHEY, SVGAGI. Termini included, the CDR3 measures 14 amino acids. Researchers sorted naive CD8 T cells as cells that were CD8+CD4-CCR7+CD45RA+. These data belong to a study of molecular identifiers for immune sequencing clone quantification. About the research overall: RNA, taken in replicates from approximately 20,000 or 100,000 naive CD8 cells, was split five ways, with four sequenced.

TCRdb called the PCR reads again in MiXCR, with one record for every CDR3 protein. The sample holds around 480,000 distinct CDR3 sequences, roughly 25% seen once. This clonotype was obtained from a human donor in good health. Some libraries in this study had Jurkat cell RNA spiked in. The chain uses TRBV6-5 and TRBJ1-1. Input material: naive CD8+ T cells from blood, with Jurkat cell RNA spiked in. Regarding subset: FACS-sorted CD8+CD4-CCR7+CD45RA+ naive T cells. The CDR3 region is CASSYSGMNTEAFS.